These 30 T cell receptor beta chains were sequenced from one sample in a study of molecular identifiers for immune sequencing clone quantification. One entry per CDR3 protein, called by TCRdb with MiXCR from the PCR reads. The sample holds approximately 550,000 distinct CDR3 sequences; 25% are singletons and the top ten take approximately 0.76%. Specimen: naive CD8+ T cells from blood, with Jurkat cell RNA spiked in. Subset reported: FACS-sorted CD8+CD4-CCR7+CD45RA+ naive T cells. All receptors come from a human donor in good health. Some libraries in this study had Jurkat cell RNA spiked in.

Notes on this clonotype: One base away lies a much larger clone, so this may be a sequencing read error. The chain combines TRBV30 with TRBJ2-1; 7 nucleotides agree with TRBD2. This CDR3 is 13 amino acids long. Germline CDR1 GTSNPN, CDR2 SVGIG (reference sequence). The CDR3 bases are TGTGTCTGGAGTTTTACTAGCGTAGGTGAGCAGTTCTTC. It yields the protein CVWSFTSVGEQFF.

This clonotype appeared a few times. The chain carries TRBV4-3 and TRBJ2-2; tentatively, D is TRBD1 (6 bases). The CDR3 length is 16 residues. Trimming stripped 4 bases from V and 3 bases from J, with 15 bases between. Germline CDR1 and CDR2: LGHNA and YSLEER. In DNA form, the CDR3 reads TGCGCCAGCAGCCCAGGGGCAGCGGATTACACCGGGGAGCTGTTTTTT. The encoded protein is CASSPGAADYTGELFF.

This clonotype was detected a few times. The CDR3 loop is CASGDGRSYEQYF. Here the CDR3 DNA reads TGTGCCAGCGGCGACGGTCGCTCCTACGAGCAGTACTTC. The chain is built from TRBV12-3 or TRBV12-4 and TRBJ2-7; D call uncertain. This CDR3 contains 13 residues. Trimming left V 8 bases short and J 0 bases short, with 11 bases between.

V is TRBV6-2 or TRBV6-3 and J is TRBJ2-1; a possible D gene is TRBD1 (5 bases). The CDR3 totals 16 residues. Per germline, CDR1 MNHEY and CDR2 SVGEGT. Trimming removed 3 bases from V and 5 bases from J, with 17 bases in between. CDR3 sequence reads: CASSYNPSEGDNEQFF. As DNA, the CDR3 is TGTGCCAGCAGTTATAACCCTAGTGAAGGGGACAATGAGCAGTTCTTC.

Comment on this clonotype: A much larger clone sits a single nucleotide away, making a read error possible. The chain uses TRBV12-3 or TRBV12-4 and TRBJ2-5; D is undetermined. There are 14 residues in the CDR3. CDR3 sequence reads: CASSASSDQETQHF. The CDR3 nucleotides are TGTGCCAGCAGTGCAAGCTCCGACCAAGAGACCCAGCACTTC.

In its sample, this clonotype was seen many times. The chain joins TRBV9 to TRBJ2-3; D gene uncertain. There are 16 residues in the CDR3. Germline CDR1 and CDR2: SGDLS and YYNGEE. V lost 4 bases and J 3 bases, leaving 18 bases between the germline ends. The CDR3 is CASSTPEALLTDTQYF. CDR3 nucleotides: TGTGCCAGCAGCACCCCCGAGGCTCTCCTGACAGATACGCAGTATTTT.

This chain joins TRBV30 and TRBJ1-5; tentatively, D is TRBD1 (5 bases). The CDR3 has 14 amino acids. CDR1 and CDR2 (germline): GTSNPN, SVGIG (reference sequence). V was shortened by 4 bases and J by 1 base, with 11 bases between the two germline ends. The CDR3 here is CAWKEGLSNQPQHF. The CDR3 DNA reads TGTGCCTGGAAGGAGGGGTTGAGCAATCAGCCCCAGCATTTT.

This clonotype was recorded many times. This chain uses TRBV6-5 with TRBJ2-7; 9 bases are shared with TRBD1. The V gene's germline CDR1 is MNHEY and CDR2 SVGAGI. Trimming took 10 bases from V and 2 from J; bases not matched to a gene: 3. The CDR3 extends over 12 amino acids. The CDR3 sequence is CATGTGPYEQYF. The CDR3 DNA follows: TGTGCCACCGGGACAGGGCCCTACGAGCAGTACTTC.

This clonotype appeared a few times. The chain combines TRBV13 with TRBJ2-3; 12 positions match TRBD2. Germline CDR1 PRHDT, CDR2 FYEKMQ (reference sequence). V was pared by 6 bases and J by 2 bases, with 6 bases of the junction left unmatched. The CDR3 spans 16 residues. The CDR3 sequence: CASRTSGGYLTDTQYF. The DNA for the CDR3 is TGTGCCAGCAGGACTAGCGGGGGATACCTCACAGATACGCAGTATTTT.

CDR3 sequence reads: CASAGLAGSLDEQFF. The CDR3 nucleotides are TGTGCCAGCGCCGGACTAGCGGGGAGTTTGGATGAGCAGTTCTTC. The chain couples TRBV7-9 to TRBJ2-1, with 12 bases lining up with TRBD2. The CDR3 loop spans 15 amino acids. The J segment lost 8 bases and the V segment lost 8 bases, leaving 10 bases of the junction unmatched. CDR1 and CDR2 (germline): SEHNR, FQNEAQ (reference sequence).

A remark on this clonotype: This may be a read error: a much more frequent sequence differs by one nucleotide. V and J are TRBV6-5 and TRBJ2-7; the D gene is possibly TRBD2 (5 bases). V was cut by 1 base and J by 4 bases, with 11 bases left in between. This CDR3 contains 14 residues. Germline V lookup: CDR1 MNHEY, CDR2 SVGAGI. The CDR3 DNA sequence: TGTGCCAGCAGTTACTTGTCGGTAGCGTACGAGCAGTACTTC. Amino acid sequence: CASSYLSVAYEQYF.

This clonotype was observed a handful of times. The genes are TRBV12-3 or TRBV12-4 and TRBJ2-1, with TRBD2 matching 15 bases. V lost 4 bases to trimming and J lost 6 bases; unmatched junction nucleotides: 10. The CDR3 extends over 18 amino acids. This chain's CDR3 is CASSSLGLAGGQSNEQFF. Here the CDR3 DNA reads TGTGCCAGCAGTTCTTTGGGACTAGCGGGGGGCCAGTCCAATGAGCAGTTCTTC.

This clonotype was observed at least ten times. The chain combines TRBV9 with TRBJ1-4, with D perhaps TRBD1 (6 bases). The CDR3 extends over 17 amino acids. Germline loops: CDR1 SGDLS, CDR2 YYNGEE. The germline V and J ends were trimmed by 1 base and 4 bases, with 17 bases remaining between them. The CDR3 region is CASSVHPDRSDNEKLFF. As DNA, the CDR3 is TGTGCCAGCAGCGTACACCCAGACAGGAGTGATAATGAAAAACTGTTTTTT.

This clonotype was counted between two and nine times. The J gene is TRBJ1-1, the V gene TRBV6-1, with D uncertain. The CDR3 covers 11 residues. Trimming took 5 bases from V and 7 from J, leaving 8 bases between them. Germline CDR1 reads MNHNS; CDR2 reads SASEGT. The CDR3 sequence is CASSKLGEAFF. CDR3 nucleotide sequence: TGTGCCAGCAGTAAACTGGGTGAAGCTTTCTTT.

Note on this clonotype: Just one base apart from a much larger clone, this may be a read error. The rearrangement links TRBV20-1 to TRBJ2-7; D perhaps matches TRBD1 (5 bases). The germline gives CDR1 DFQATT, CDR2 SNEGSKA (reference sequence). The CDR3 spans 13 residues. V was cut by 3 bases and J by 2 bases, with 11 bases left in between. CDR3 region: CSASGRVTYEQYF. CDR3 DNA sequence: TGCAGTGCTAGTGGCAGGGTCACCTACGAGCAGTACTTC.

The V and J genes are TRBV20-1 and TRBJ2-1; D might be TRBD1 (5 bases). The germline V gene encodes CDR1 DFQATT and CDR2 SNEGSKA (reference sequence). The CDR3 extends over 13 amino acids. V dropped 5 bases and J dropped 6 bases, with 14 bases sitting between them. The CDR3 DNA reads as TGCAGTGCTTTCCACCGGACAACCAATGAGCAGTTCTTC. Translating gives CSAFHRTTNEQFF.

This clonotype was found many times. The rearrangement joins TRBV7-9 to TRBJ2-7; TRBD2 matches 13 bases. The CDR3 spans 17 residues. The germline gives CDR1 SEHNR, CDR2 FQNEAQ (reference sequence). After removal of 6 bases from V and 4 bases from J, the junction contained 12 bases not matched to a gene. This chain's CDR3 is CASRNTRTSGGQYEQYF. CDR3 bases: TGTGCCAGCAGAAACACAAGGACTAGCGGGGGACAATACGAGCAGTACTTC.

This clonotype was found many times. The rearrangement links TRBV27 to TRBJ1-2; TRBD1 is a possible D gene (5 bases). The germline gives CDR1 MNHEY, CDR2 SMNVEV (reference sequence). This CDR3 has 14 amino acids. Trimming removed 5 bases at V and 2 bases at J, with 12 bases between. CDR3 region: CASSLLGENYGYTF. The CDR3 coding sequence is TGTGCCAGCAGTCTATTAGGGGAGAACTATGGCTACACCTTC.

This clonotype came up many times. The chain recombines TRBV12-3 or TRBV12-4 with TRBJ2-1; D ambiguous. With 5 bases removed from V and 7 bases from J, the gap between germline ends came to 9 bases. CDR3 length: 12 residues. The CDR3 loop reads CASSPRKNEQFF. The CDR3 DNA is TGTGCCAGCAGTCCCCGGAAGAATGAGCAGTTCTTC.

This clonotype was seen just once. V is TRBV19 and J is TRBJ1-5; 7 bases agree with TRBD1. Looked up from germline, CDR1 is LNHDA and CDR2 is SQIVND (reference sequence). The CDR3 covers 15 residues. V trimming: 6 bases; J trimming: 9 bases; junction bases outside the gene matches: 14. CDR3 DNA sequence: TGTGCCAGTAGAATTGGGGACAGAAAGGTATGGCCCCAGCATTTT. It specifies CASRIGDRKVWPQHF.

This clonotype was detected only once. Being one base from a much bigger clone, this may be a read error. This rearrangement joins TRBV9 to TRBJ2-2, with a tentative D call TRBD2 (6 bases). This CDR3 has 17 amino acids. Germline-derived CDR1 and CDR2 are SGDLS and YYNGEE. The CDR3: CACSVELLGGNTGELFF. In DNA form, the CDR3 reads TGTGCCTGCAGCGTAGAATTGCTCGGGGGAAACACCGGGGAGCTGTTTTTT.

The chain recombines TRBV29-1 with TRBJ2-7; TRBD2 is a possible D gene (6 bases). V was shortened by 7 bases and J by 2 bases, with 15 bases between the two germline ends. The CDR3 covers 13 residues. Germline values: CDR1 SQVTM, CDR2 ANQGSEA. CDR3 loop: CSAGLLSPYEQYF. CDR3 nucleotides: TGCAGCGCGGGACTTTTGTCCCCCTACGAGCAGTACTTC.

Note on this clonotype: The missing conserved phenylalanine or tryptophan at the end of this CDR3 makes a read error likely. The chain uses TRBV3-1 and TRBJ2-5; D is ambiguous. The V end lost 3 bases, the J end lost 4 bases, and 6 bases lay between the germline ends. Germline loops: CDR1 LGHDT, CDR2 YNNKEL (reference sequence). The length of the CDR3 is 12 residues. The CDR3 region has the DNA TGTGCCAGCAGCCACCAATTAGAGACCCAGTACCTC. Encoded protein: CASSHQLETQYL.

Comments on this clonotype: The junction and the germline gene differ at one end; a read error may be behind it. This chain connects TRBV13 to TRBJ1-1; the D is unclear. The germline V gene has CDR1 PRHDT and CDR2 FYEKMQ (reference sequence). This CDR3 is built from 15 residues. CDR3 coding DNA: TGTGCCCGCAGCCGCCGGGCGGCGCGGAGCACTGCAGCTTTCTTT. This gives the protein CARSRRAARSTAAFF.

Turning to this clonotype: This clone may be a read error of a much larger clone one base away. The chain is built from TRBV10-2 and TRBJ2-4, with D perhaps given as TRBD1 or TRBD2 (5 bases each). The CDR3 consists of 18 residues. The V gene lost 3 bases and the J gene lost 2 bases, with 20 bases spanning the gap. Per germline, CDR1 WSHSY and CDR2 SAAADI. CDR3: CASSDQAGTGRTKNIQYF. The CDR3 nucleotides read TGCGCCAGCAGTGATCAGGCAGGGACGGGTAGGACCAAAAACATTCAGTACTTC.

This clonotype was found a few times. V gene TRBV13 combines with J gene TRBJ2-7, with TRBD2 identical over 13 bases. V dropped 5 bases and J dropped 2; count of bases not matched to a gene: 6. The V gene's germline CDR1 is PRHDT and CDR2 FYEKMQ (reference sequence). This CDR3 is built from 16 residues. The CDR3 reads CASSPTGTSGTYEQYF. The CDR3 region has the DNA TGTGCCAGCAGCCCCACAGGGACTAGCGGGACCTACGAGCAGTACTTC.

This chain joins TRBV5-5 and TRBJ2-7; 10 bases agree with TRBD1. Germline CDR1 reads SGHKS; CDR2 reads YYEKEE (reference sequence). J lost 7 bases, V lost 3 bases, and 4 bases had no gene match. The CDR3 has 13 amino acids. The CDR3 DNA follows: TGTGCCAGCAGCTCGAGACAGGGGGCAGAGCAGTACTTC. It encodes CASSSRQGAEQYF.

This clonotype was counted many times. CDR3: CASSRDRLADTQYF. The CDR3, as DNA: TGTGCCAGCAGCCGGGACAGGTTGGCAGATACGCAGTATTTT. The V call is TRBV9, the J call TRBJ2-3; 8 bases are shared with TRBD1. Germline CDR1 is SGDLS and CDR2 is YYNGEE. There are 14 residues in the CDR3. With 4 bases clipped from V and 4 bases from J, the junction kept 5 bases outside the gene matches.

Turning to this clonotype: This may be a read error: a much more frequent sequence differs by one nucleotide. A read error is likely, as this CDR3 ends without the conserved phenylalanine or tryptophan. The chain carries TRBV20-1 and TRBJ2-3; weak D call: TRBD2 (7 bases). CDR1 is DFQATT and CDR2 is SNEGSKA in the germline V gene (reference sequence). V was shortened by 4 bases and J by 4 bases, with 15 bases between the two germline ends. The CDR3 consists of 14 residues. The CDR3 DNA is TGCAGTGCTAAGGGGGGGGAGTACGCAGATACGCAGTATTCT. It codes for CSAKGGEYADTQYS.

Concerning this clonotype itself: A much larger clone sits a single nucleotide away, making a read error possible. The chain employs TRBV4-2 and TRBJ2-7; D remains unclear. This CDR3 is 15 amino acids long. V was pared by 0 bases and J by 5 bases, with 14 bases between. CDR1 and CDR2 from the germline V gene are LGHNA and YNFKEQ. The CDR3 is CASSQDVAEHHEQYF. The CDR3 nucleotides are TGTGCCAGCAGCCAAGATGTGGCGGAGCACCACGAGCAGTACTTC.